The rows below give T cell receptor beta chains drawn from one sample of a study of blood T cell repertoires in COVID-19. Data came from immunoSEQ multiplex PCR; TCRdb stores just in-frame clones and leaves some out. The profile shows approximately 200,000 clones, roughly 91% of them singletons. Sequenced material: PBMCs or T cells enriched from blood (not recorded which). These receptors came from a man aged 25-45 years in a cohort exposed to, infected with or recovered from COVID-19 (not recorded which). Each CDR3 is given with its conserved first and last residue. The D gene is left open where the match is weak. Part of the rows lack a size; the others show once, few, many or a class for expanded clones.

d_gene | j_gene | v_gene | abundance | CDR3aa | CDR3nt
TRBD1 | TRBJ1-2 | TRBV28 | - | CASSRDSNYGYTF | TGTGCCAGCAGTCGGGACAGTAACTATGGCTACACCTTC
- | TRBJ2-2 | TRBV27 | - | CASSLGKGYTGELFF | TGTGCCAGCAGTTTGGGAAAGGGGTACACCGGGGAGCTGTTTTTT
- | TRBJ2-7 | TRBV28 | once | CASSSFEEGPGYEQYF | TGTGCCAGCAGTAGCTTTGAGGAGGGCCCTGGATACGAGCAGTACTTC
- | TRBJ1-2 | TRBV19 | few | CASSPLTVGYGYTF | TGTGCCAGTAGTCCGTTGACAGTCGGCTATGGCTACACCTTC
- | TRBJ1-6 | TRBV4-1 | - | CASSQEPHAPGRRSPLHF | TGCGCCAGCAGCCAAGAACCCCACGCCCCGGGTAGGCGCTCACCCCTCCACTTT
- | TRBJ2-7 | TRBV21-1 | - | CASSSTPSYEQYF | TGTGCCAGCAGCTCGACTCCCTCCTACGAGCAGTACTTC
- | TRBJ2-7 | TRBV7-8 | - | CASSLGASTGSYEQYF | TGTGCCAGCAGCTTAGGGGCGTCAACCGGCTCCTACGAGCAGTACTTC
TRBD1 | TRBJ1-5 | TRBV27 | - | CASSLYQGGNNQPQHF | TGTGCCAGCAGTTTATATCAGGGGGGTAACAATCAGCCCCAGCATTTT
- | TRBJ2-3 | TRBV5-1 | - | CASSLVVGAVDTQYF | TGCGCCAGCAGCTTGGTGGTGGGAGCGGTAGATACGCAGTATTTT
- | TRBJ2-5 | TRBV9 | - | CASSVGLVGAAETQYF | TGTGCCAGCAGCGTAGGGCTGGTGGGGGCTGCAGAGACCCAGTACTTC
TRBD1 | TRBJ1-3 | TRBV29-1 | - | CSAVPGQGSRGNTIYF | TGCAGCGCCGTCCCGGGACAGGGATCGAGGGGAAACACCATATATTTT
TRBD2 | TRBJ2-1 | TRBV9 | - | CASSVVSGSYDEQFF | TGTGCCAGCAGCGTAGTTAGCGGGAGTTACGATGAGCAGTTCTTC
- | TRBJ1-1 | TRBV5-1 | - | CASSLGQPNTEAFF | TGCGCCAGCAGCTTGGGACAGCCGAACACTGAAGCTTTCTTT
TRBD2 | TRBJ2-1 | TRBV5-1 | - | CASSSVGTSAYNEQFF | TGCGCCAGCAGCTCCGTTGGGACTAGCGCCTACAATGAGCAGTTCTTC